This T cell receptor beta chain was recorded in a study of graft-versus-host responses after intestinal transplantation. Some clones are missing from TCRdb's copy, which holds only in-frame ones; the method was immunoSEQ multiplex PCR. Here the sample spans thousands of clones, roughly 30% being singletons. Co-plated with some 200,000 CFSE-labeled responder cells were some 200,000 irradiated, violet-dye-labeled stimulator cells. V dropped 10 bases and J dropped 2; count of bases not matched to a gene: 11. CDR3 size: 14 residues. CDR1 is MNHEY, CDR2 SVGAGI, per germline. The specimen was alloreactive CD8+ T cells from a mixed lymphocyte reaction culture, collected before transplantation. Stated subset: CFSE-low proliferating T cells sorted from roughly six-day pre-transplant mixed lymphocyte reaction (GvH or HvG direction). V is TRBV6-5 and J is TRBJ2-7, with TRBD1 matching over 7 bases. This clonotype was obtained from a human patient who was an organ donor for intestinal transplantation. The CDR3 protein is CAIIGTAKPYEQYF. The CDR3 DNA is TGTGCCATCATCGGGACAGCCAAGCCCTACGAGCAGTACTTC.